The T cell receptor beta chain under discussion was sequenced for a study of shared clonotypes between healthy human individuals. In the study overall: There were three CD4 naive, three CD4 memory, two CD8 naive and one CD8 memory plates per donor.

CDR1 SGHVS and CDR2 FQNEAQ come from the germline V gene. Trimming cost V 1 base and J 6 bases, with 12 bases left between them. The CDR3 runs 14 residues. This clone has just one count. Its antigen is still unknown. Repertoires were generated with immunoSEQ multiplex PCR, while TCRdb's copy carries only in-frame clones and drops some. The data hold about a million clones, with 70% to 80% observed a single time. Study conclusions and caveats: Non-shared clonotypes displayed generation probabilities falling below those of clonotypes present in all four donors.

Sequences were obtained from memory CD4+ T cells from PBMCs. Described subset: CD45RA-negative fraction. The gene calls are TRBV7-8 and TRBJ1-2; D is ambiguous. The receptor was isolated from a man aged 18 to 35 in good health. Some clones in this sample may be carry-over from other donors' samples. This CDR3 is CASSLGVITHGYTF. For the CDR3, the DNA is TGTGCCAGCAGCTTAGGTGTCATAACGCATGGCTACACCTTC.